These 22 T cell receptor beta chains originate from one sample sequenced in a study of shared clonotypes between healthy human individuals. The repertoire was sequenced with immunoSEQ multiplex PCR; TCRdb's copy has only in-frame clones and lacks some. The sample shows 2 million to 2.5 million clones, roughly 96% of them seen only once. Specimen: naive CD4+ T cells sorted from blood. As for subset: CD45RA+ positively selected. The receptors were gathered from a man in his late teens or twenties in good health.

The chain carries TRBV18 and TRBJ2-5, with 8 positions matching TRBD2. This CDR3 is built from 14 residues. With 3 bases clipped from V and 5 bases from J, the junction kept 5 bases outside the gene matches. Per the germline V gene, CDR1 is KGHSH and CDR2 is LQKENI. The CDR3 coding sequence is TGTGCCAGCTCACCCAGACTAGCGAGGGAGACCCAGTACTTC. Its protein product is CASSPRLARETQYF.

The J gene is TRBJ1-3, the V gene TRBV5-4; TRBD1 agrees at 7 bases. This CDR3 is built from 16 residues. Germline lookup yields CDR1 SGHNT and CDR2 YYREEE (reference sequence). The J segment lost 0 bases and the V segment lost 4 bases, leaving 7 bases of the junction unmatched. The CDR3, as DNA: TGTGCCAGCAGCCTCGGACAGGTGATCTCTGGAAACACCATATATTTT. Amino acids: CASSLGQVISGNTIYF.

This clone was observed once. The V and J genes are TRBV5-1 and TRBJ2-5; D ambiguous. CDR3 size: 13 residues. The V gene lost 4 bases and the J gene lost 1 base, with 8 bases spanning the gap. Germline V lookup: CDR1 SGHRS, CDR2 YFSETQ. CDR3 loop: CASSPGRQETQYF. As DNA, the CDR3 is TGCGCCAGCAGCCCCGGGCGCCAAGAGACCCAGTACTTC.

In this sample, this clone turned up once. The chain joins TRBV4-1 to TRBJ2-1; 9 bases map to TRBD1. The CDR3 totals 15 residues. The germline V gene encodes CDR1 MGHRA and CDR2 YSYEKL. Trimming removed 1 base from V and 4 bases from J; junction bases left unmatched: 2. Here the CDR3 reads CASSQGDRAYNEQFF. The CDR3 coding sequence is TGCGCCAGCAGCCAAGGGGACAGGGCGTACAATGAGCAGTTCTTC.

The chain carries TRBV28 and TRBJ2-5; 8 bases line up with TRBD2. J lost 1 base, V lost 2 bases, and 6 bases had no gene match. The CDR3 spans 16 residues. The germline CDR1 and CDR2 sequences are MDHEN and SYDVKM. The CDR3 loop reads CASSLIDGGGQETQYF. CDR3 in DNA: TGTGCCAGCAGTTTAATTGACGGGGGGGGCCAAGAGACCCAGTACTTC.

The V call is TRBV4-3, the J call TRBJ2-1; 8 bases are shared with TRBD1. Germline values: CDR1 LGHNA, CDR2 YSLEER. CDR3 length equals 15 residues. V gave up 2 bases and J gave up 5 bases; unmatched junction bases: 5. CDR3 coding DNA: TGCGCCAGCAGCCAAACAGGGGGATCACACAATGAGCAGTTCTTC. Translated, it gives CASSQTGGSHNEQFF.

This chain connects TRBV19 to TRBJ1-2, with D tentatively TRBD1 (6 bases). V lost 0 bases and J 8 bases, leaving 13 bases between the germline ends. The CDR3 runs to 14 residues. CDR1 is LNHDA and CDR2 is SQIVND in the germline V gene (reference sequence). CDR3 in DNA: TGTGCCAGTAGTATAGAGGTGGGACATGGGGGCTACACCTTC. Translating gives CASSIEVGHGGYTF.

This rearrangement joins TRBV7-9 to TRBJ2-6, with D possibly called TRBD1 or TRBD2 (5 bases each). The V end lost 3 bases, the J end lost 2 bases, and 11 bases lay between the germline ends. Germline V gene lookup returns CDR1 SEHNR and CDR2 FQNEAQ (reference sequence). The CDR3 loop spans 16 amino acids. The CDR3 coding sequence is TGTGCCAGCAGCTTGGTGAGGGGAACTGGGGCCAACGTCCTGACTTTC. Its translation is CASSLVRGTGANVLTF.

V gene TRBV5-1 combines with J gene TRBJ1-4; D possibly corresponds to TRBD1 (6 bases). CDR1 is SGHRS, CDR2 YFSETQ, per germline. Trimming cost V 4 bases and J 8 bases, with 21 bases left between them. The CDR3 runs to 16 residues. CDR3 sequence: CASSPGGGIVQEKLFF. The CDR3 nucleotides read TGCGCCAGCAGCCCCGGAGGGGGGATTGTGCAGGAAAAACTGTTTTTT.

The rearrangement joins TRBV2 to TRBJ2-7; 8 bases line up with TRBD1. The germline CDR1 and CDR2 sequences are SNHLY and FYNNEI. V lost 4 bases, J lost 2 bases, and 10 bases stayed unmatched. The CDR3 is made up of 16 amino acids. CDR3 in DNA: TGTGCCAGCAGTGTTCCCTCGGACAGGGCCACCTACGAGCAGTACTTC. Translated, it gives CASSVPSDRATYEQYF.

V is TRBV6-4 and J is TRBJ1-1, with a possible D match to TRBD1 (6 bases). Germline V gene lookup returns CDR1 MRHNA and CDR2 SNTAGT. Trimming left V 10 bases short and J 3 bases short, with 18 bases between. CDR3 length equals 14 residues. The CDR3 DNA reads TGTGCCACCAAGCGCAGGGGAGTAGACACTGAAGCTTTCTTT. Translating gives CATKRRGVDTEAFF.

V and J are TRBV6-6 and TRBJ2-3; D is perhaps TRBD2 (5 bases). The CDR3 runs to 12 residues. The V end lost 6 bases, the J end lost 10 bases, and 14 bases lay between the germline ends. CDR1 and CDR2 from the germline V gene are MNHNY and SVGAGI (reference sequence). CDR3: CASSSPTRPQYF. In DNA, the CDR3 is TGTGCCAGCAGCTCACCAACTAGACCGCAGTATTTT.

Comment on this clone: A much larger clone lies a single base off, so this may be a read error. The J gene is TRBJ2-7, the V gene TRBV1; the table's D call of TRBD2 was not tested on the DNA. TRBV1 is a recognized pseudogene. This CDR3 spans 15 amino acids. The CDR3, as DNA: TGCACCAGCAGCCAACTAGCGGGAGGGTCCTACGAGCAGTACTTC. It specifies CTSSQLAGGSYEQYF.

The chain links TRBV5-4 to TRBJ2-3; possibly TRBD2 for D (6 bases). Germline CDR1 SGHNT, CDR2 YYREEE (reference sequence). Trimming stripped 0 bases from V and 3 bases from J, with 11 bases between. The CDR3 is 15 amino acids. For the CDR3, the DNA is TGTGCCAGCAGCTTGGTTGCGGGAAGGACAGATACGCAGTATTTT. Its protein product is CASSLVAGRTDTQYF.

Turning to this clone: Additional DNA sequences in this sample encode the identical CDR3. V gene TRBV6-5 combines with J gene TRBJ1-1, with TRBD1 identical over 8 bases. V lost 4 bases, J lost 5 bases, and 6 bases stayed unmatched. The CDR3 is made up of 14 amino acids. CDR1 and CDR2 (germline): MNHEY, SVGAGI. Here the CDR3 reads CASSSQGVGTEAFF. CDR3 bases: TGTGCCAGCAGTTCACAGGGGGTGGGGACTGAAGCTTTCTTT.

The chain combines TRBV29-1 with TRBJ2-3; maybe TRBD1 (6 bases). The V end lost 5 bases, the J end lost 2 bases, and 17 bases lay between the germline ends. The CDR3 has 15 amino acids. Germline assignment: CDR1 SQVTM and CDR2 ANQGSEA. The CDR3 region is CSVKGQGFFTDTQYF. The CDR3 DNA sequence: TGCAGCGTTAAGGGACAAGGGTTCTTCACAGATACGCAGTATTTT.

This clone was recorded only once. This sequence joins TRBV6-1 and TRBJ2-7; TRBD1 matches at 8 bases. The germline gives CDR1 MNHNS, CDR2 SASEGT. Trimming at V came to 5 bases and at J to 2 bases, leaving 5 bases not matched to a gene. The CDR3 runs to 14 residues. The CDR3 loop is CASSLGQGPYEQYF. The CDR3, as DNA: TGTGCCAGCAGTCTCGGACAGGGACCCTACGAGCAGTACTTC.

This chain links TRBV5-1 with TRBJ1-1, with 8 bases lining up with TRBD1. V trimming: 0 bases; J trimming: 1 base; junction bases outside the gene matches: 20. The CDR3 is made up of 21 amino acids. Germline values: CDR1 SGHRS, CDR2 YFSETQ. The DNA for the CDR3 is TGCGCCAGCAGCTTGGGGTCCCCCGCCTTGGACAGGGTAATTCGGAACACTGAAGCTTTCTTT. It is translated as CASSLGSPALDRVIRNTEAFF. Using reference TRBV5-1 and TRBJ1-1 for the parts outside the CDR3, the full variable domain is KAGVTQTPRYLIKTRGQQVTLSCSPISGHRSVSWYQQTPGQGLQFLFEYFSETQRNKGNFPGRFSGRQFSNSRSEMNVSTLELGDSALYLCASSLGSPALDRVIRNTEAFFGQGTRLTVV.

This clone was counted a single time. The gene calls are TRBV25-1 and TRBJ2-1; 9 bases align to TRBD2. The CDR3 length is 15 residues. Germline V lookup: CDR1 MGHDK, CDR2 SYGVNS. J lost 2 bases, V lost 4 bases, and 3 bases had no gene match. The CDR3 region is CASSGLAGAYNEQFF. The DNA of the CDR3 is TGTGCCAGCAGTGGTTTAGCGGGAGCCTACAATGAGCAGTTCTTC.

The genes are TRBV10-3 and TRBJ1-1, with D unresolved. The CDR3 runs to 13 residues. CDR1 and CDR2 (germline): ENHRY, SYGVKD. V was cut by 0 bases and J by 3 bases, with 5 bases left in between. In DNA form, the CDR3 reads TGTGCCATCAGTGAGTCGGGGTACACTGAAGCTTTCTTT. Residues: CAISESGYTEAFF.

J is TRBJ1-3 and V is TRBV30, with 10 positions matching TRBD1. The CDR3 is made up of 16 amino acids. Germline lookup yields CDR1 GTSNPN and CDR2 SVGIG (reference sequence). V lost 2 bases and J lost 2; bases outside the gene matches: 6. This chain's CDR3 is CAWSTRTGGTGNTIYF. The CDR3 DNA sequence: TGTGCCTGGAGTACACGGACAGGGGGAACTGGAAACACCATATATTTT.

On this clone: Possible read error: a much larger clone is one base away. This chain connects TRBV30 to TRBJ2-7, with TRBD1 identical over 9 bases. Germline CDR1 GTSNPN, CDR2 SVGIG (reference sequence). CDR3 length: 15 residues. The CDR3 DNA is TGTGCCTGGAGTGGCCGCGGGACAGGGAGCTACGAGCAGTGCTTC. Protein product: CAWSGRGTGSYEQCF.